This paragraph reports one T cell receptor (beta chain). What it recognizes is unknown. The sample belongs to a study of cytomegalovirus exposure and HLA in healthy donors. General observations from the study: It was likely that a cluster of highly shared sequence variants was a sequencing artifact. As was reported, the HLA-A and HLA-B alleles of most subjects were accurately predicted from TCR beta sequences.

Trimming removed 6 bases at V and 3 bases at J, with 18 bases between. CDR1 is MDHEN and CDR2 is SYDVKM in the germline V gene. The CDR3 has 15 residues. This PCR relied on a set of 60 Vbeta primers and 13 Jbeta primers. Assay used: immunoSEQ multiplex PCR; TCRdb lists only in-frame clones, some missing. Here the sample spans approximately 90,000 clones, 60% to 80% being singletons. The chain couples TRBV28 to TRBJ2-7, with D perhaps matching TRBD2 (7 bases). The sequencing sample was made of PBMCs. The sequence was collected from a woman aged 45-60 years in good health and CMV-seropositive. As DNA, the CDR3 is TGTGCCAGCAGCTCGGGGGGCATAAGGTACTACGAGCAGTACTTC. This sequence encodes CASSSGGIRYYEQYF.